This TCR beta chain comes out of a study of somatic mutations in cytotoxic T cells in rheumatoid arthritis. Study outcomes and limitations: In about an eighth of the roughly 60 patients, the largest CD8+ clone exceeded 20% of CD8+ cells. A rise in CD8+ clonality with age was seen in rheumatoid arthritis patients but not in healthy controls.

Clones were read by immunoSEQ multiplex PCR, and TCRdb kept only the in-frame ones, dropping some. The sample has 10,000 to 15,000 clones, around 68% seen once. Healthy control subjects consisted of blood donors (median age approximately 56 years, range about 20-70; over 45% female). Flow cytometry was used to check the purity of CD4+ and CD8+ cells, which had been isolated by positive magnetic bead selection. On this clone itself: Its antigen is not identified.

The sequenced sample consisted of CD8+ T cells sorted from blood. This clonotype was sampled from a man aged 65 to 79 in good health.

The CDR3 nucleotides are TGTGCCAGTAGTCGGACTAGCGGGGCAGCAGACACCGGGGAGCTGTTTTTT. Its translation is CASSRTSGAADTGELFF. The V call is TRBV19, the J call TRBJ2-2; 12 bases agree with TRBD2. After removal of 5 bases from V and 3 bases from J, the junction contained 7 bases not matched to a gene. This CDR3 is 17 amino acids long. Per germline, CDR1 LNHDA and CDR2 SQIVND (reference sequence).